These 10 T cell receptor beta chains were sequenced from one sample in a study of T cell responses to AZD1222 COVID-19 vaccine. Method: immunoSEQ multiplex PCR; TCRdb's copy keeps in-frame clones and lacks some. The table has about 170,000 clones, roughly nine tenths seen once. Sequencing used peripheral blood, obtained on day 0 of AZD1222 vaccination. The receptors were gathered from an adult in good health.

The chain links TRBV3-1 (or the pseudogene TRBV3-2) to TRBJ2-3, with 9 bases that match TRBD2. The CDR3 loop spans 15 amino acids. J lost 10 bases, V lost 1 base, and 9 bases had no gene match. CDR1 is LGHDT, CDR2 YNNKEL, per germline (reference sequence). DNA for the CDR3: TGTGCCAGCAGCCAAGCTGAGGCGGGGGGGCACTCGCAGTATTTT. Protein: CASSQAEAGGHSQYF.

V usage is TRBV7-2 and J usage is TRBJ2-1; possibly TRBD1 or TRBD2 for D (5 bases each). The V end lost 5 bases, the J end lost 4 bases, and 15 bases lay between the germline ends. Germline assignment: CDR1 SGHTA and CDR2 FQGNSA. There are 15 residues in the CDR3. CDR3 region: CASSVTGTSYNEQFF. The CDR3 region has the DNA TGTGCCAGCAGCGTCACCGGGACCAGTTACAATGAGCAGTTCTTC.

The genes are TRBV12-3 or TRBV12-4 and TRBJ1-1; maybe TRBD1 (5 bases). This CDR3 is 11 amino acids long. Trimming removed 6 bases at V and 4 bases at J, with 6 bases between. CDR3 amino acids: CASRGTTEAFF. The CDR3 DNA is TGTGCCAGCAGAGGGACCACTGAAGCTTTCTTT.

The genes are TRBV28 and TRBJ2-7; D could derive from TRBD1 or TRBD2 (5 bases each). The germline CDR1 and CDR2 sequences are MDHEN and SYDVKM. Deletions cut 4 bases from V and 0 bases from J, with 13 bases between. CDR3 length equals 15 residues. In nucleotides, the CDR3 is TGTGCCAGCAGTTCTACCGGGACCAGCTCCTACGAGCAGTACGTC. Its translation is CASSSTGTSSYEQYV.

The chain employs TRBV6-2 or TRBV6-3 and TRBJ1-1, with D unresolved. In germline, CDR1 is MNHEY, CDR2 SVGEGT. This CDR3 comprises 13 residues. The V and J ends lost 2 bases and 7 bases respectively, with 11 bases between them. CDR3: CASSYVAAGEAFF. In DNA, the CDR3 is TGTGCCAGCAGTTACGTGGCAGCTGGTGAAGCTTTCTTT.

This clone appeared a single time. The CDR3 loop reads CASRGPVEGYGYTF. Written as DNA, the CDR3 is TGTGCCAGCCGAGGCCCGGTGGAGGGCTATGGCTACACCTTC. This rearrangement joins TRBV28 to TRBJ1-2; D gene uncertain. This CDR3 has 14 amino acids. Trimming cost V 8 bases and J 4 bases, with 17 bases left between them. From germline, CDR1 is MDHEN and CDR2 SYDVKM.

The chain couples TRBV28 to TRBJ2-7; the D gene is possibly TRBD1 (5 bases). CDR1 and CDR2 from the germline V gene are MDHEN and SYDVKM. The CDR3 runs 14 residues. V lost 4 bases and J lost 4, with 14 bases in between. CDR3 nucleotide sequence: TGTGCCAGCAGTTCCCCGACAGTTTTGTACGAGCAGTACTTC. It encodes CASSSPTVLYEQYF.

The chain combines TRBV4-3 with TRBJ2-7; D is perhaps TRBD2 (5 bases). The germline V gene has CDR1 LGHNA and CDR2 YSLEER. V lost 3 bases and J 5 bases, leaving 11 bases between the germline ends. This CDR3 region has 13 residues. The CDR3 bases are TGCGCCAGCAGCCAGCGGGTGAGGGACGAGCAGTACTTC. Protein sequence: CASSQRVRDEQYF.

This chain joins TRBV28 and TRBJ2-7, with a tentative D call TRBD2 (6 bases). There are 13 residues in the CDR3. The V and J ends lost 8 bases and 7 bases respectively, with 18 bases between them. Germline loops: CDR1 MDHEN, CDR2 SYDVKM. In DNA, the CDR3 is TGTGCCAGCGCCCCCGAGCGGGCGCGGGAGCAGTACTTC. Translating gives CASAPERAREQYF.

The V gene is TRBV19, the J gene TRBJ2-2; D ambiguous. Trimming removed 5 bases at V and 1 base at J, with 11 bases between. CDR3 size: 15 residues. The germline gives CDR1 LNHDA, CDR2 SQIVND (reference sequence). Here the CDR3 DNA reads TGTGCCAGTAGTCTCAATGCCTTGAACACCGGGGAGCTGTTTTTT. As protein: CASSLNALNTGELFF.